Shown below are 2 T cell receptor beta chains from a single sample sequenced in a study of response to subunit inactivated influenza vaccine. MiXCR, applied by TCRdb to the RT-PCR reads, yields one record per CDR3 protein. Here the sample spans around 480,000 distinct CDR3 sequences, about 17% being singletons. The input for sequencing was CD4+ T cells sorted from PBMCs, taken around 25 months after vaccination. These receptors were obtained from a man aged 50-75 years who received an inactivated influenza vaccine.

The chain joins TRBV11-1 to TRBJ1-2; D ambiguous. Germline-derived CDR1 and CDR2 are SGHAT and FQDESV (reference sequence). The CDR3 is 13 amino acids. V was pared by 5 bases and J by 6 bases, with 13 bases between. This CDR3 is CASSRMGGNGYTF. Here the CDR3 DNA reads TGTGCCAGCAGCCGTATGGGAGGAAATGGCTACACCTTC.

This clonotype was detected ten times or more. The chain uses TRBV7-2 and TRBJ2-7, with a tentative D call TRBD2 (5 bases). Trimming cost V 5 bases and J 4 bases, with 12 bases left between them. This CDR3 spans 13 amino acids. Germline assignment: CDR1 SGHTA and CDR2 FQGNSA. The CDR3 region has the DNA TGTGCCAGCAGCCTCCGGGATCATTACGAGCAGTACTTC. It encodes CASSLRDHYEQYF.